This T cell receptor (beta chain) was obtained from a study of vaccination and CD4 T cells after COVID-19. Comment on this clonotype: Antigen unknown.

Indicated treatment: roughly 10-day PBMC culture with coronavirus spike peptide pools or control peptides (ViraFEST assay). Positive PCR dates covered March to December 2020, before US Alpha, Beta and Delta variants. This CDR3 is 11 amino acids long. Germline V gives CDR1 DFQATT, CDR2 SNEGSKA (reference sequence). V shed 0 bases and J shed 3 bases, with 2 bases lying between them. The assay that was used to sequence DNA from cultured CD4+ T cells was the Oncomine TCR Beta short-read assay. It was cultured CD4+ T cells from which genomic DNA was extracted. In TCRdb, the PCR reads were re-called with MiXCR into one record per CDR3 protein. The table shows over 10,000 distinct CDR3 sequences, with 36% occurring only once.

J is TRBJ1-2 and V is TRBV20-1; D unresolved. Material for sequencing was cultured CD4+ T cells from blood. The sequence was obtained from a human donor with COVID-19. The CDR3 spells CSARDYYGYTF. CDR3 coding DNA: TGCAGTGCTAGAGACTACTATGGCTACACCTTC.